This entry lists 27 T cell receptor beta chains sequenced from one sample in a study of human T cells and chemical hapten exposure. Time point given: patch test 1, 2 weeks after DPC sensitization. Documented treatment: therapeutic diphenylcyclopropenone sensitization with weekly scalp DPC. TCRdb itself ran the RACE reads through MiXCR, one entry per CDR3 protein. The sample gives a few hundred thousand distinct CDR3 sequences, about 4.8% of which show up once; 2% to 2.5% is in the top ten. The input for sequencing was whole blood, taken in connection with sensitization to the hapten diphenylcyclopropenone (DPC). Source of these receptors: a woman between 45 and 60 years old with alopecia areata. Some clones in this sample may be carry-over from other donors' samples.

There are a few counts of this clonotype. This chain uses TRBV28 with TRBJ1-5; 7 nucleotides align to TRBD1. This CDR3 region has 16 residues. Germline V lookup: CDR1 MDHEN, CDR2 SYDVKM. V dropped 4 bases and J dropped 2; count of bases not matched to a gene: 8. The CDR3 DNA follows: TGTGCCAGCAGTTCCCATACAGGGGATGGCAATCAGCCCCAGCATTTT. Residues: CASSSHTGDGNQPQHF.

The table lists this clonotype with many counts. V usage is TRBV29-1 and J usage is TRBJ2-7; TRBD1 aligns across 7 bases. The germline V gene encodes CDR1 SQVTM and CDR2 ANQGSEA. With 6 bases clipped from V and 6 bases from J, the junction kept 8 bases outside the gene matches. The CDR3 covers 12 residues. The DNA for the CDR3 is TGCAGCGTGGTCCGGGACAGAGGCGAGCAGTACTTC. Translation gives CSVVRDRGEQYF.

This clonotype occurred many times. The chain employs TRBV9 and TRBJ1-6, with D possibly TRBD1 on 5 matching bases. The CDR3 runs to 15 residues. CDR1 SGDLS and CDR2 YYNGEE come from the germline V gene. V lost 1 base and J 6 bases, leaving 11 bases between the germline ends. Written as DNA, the CDR3 is TGTGCCAGCAGCGTAATAGGGGATGGTAATTCACCCCTCCACTTT. This translates into CASSVIGDGNSPLHF. Drawing the rest from reference TRBV9 and TRBJ1-6, the complete variable domain is DSGVTQTPKHLITATGQRVTLRCSPRSGDLSVYWYQQSLDQGLQFLIQYYNGEERAKGNILERFSAQQFPDLHSELNLSSLELGDSALYFCASSVIGDGNSPLHFGNGTRLTVT.

A few counts support this clonotype. This sequence joins TRBV4-3 and TRBJ1-2, with D possibly matching TRBD1 (5 bases). V was shortened by 4 bases and J by 2 bases, with 14 bases between the two germline ends. The CDR3 contains 15 residues. From germline, CDR1 is LGHNA and CDR2 YSLEER. The CDR3 DNA sequence: TGCGCCAGCAGCCCCCGTGACGGGGGAAACTATGGCTACACCTTC. Amino acid sequence: CASSPRDGGNYGYTF.

The table lists this clonotype with a few counts. The J gene is TRBJ1-4, the V gene TRBV9; D gene ambiguous. The V gene lost 2 bases and the J gene lost 3 bases, with 11 bases spanning the gap. Germline V gives CDR1 SGDLS, CDR2 YYNGEE. The CDR3 is 15 amino acids. The CDR3 sequence: CASSVETAPNEKLFF. CDR3 nucleotides: TGTGCCAGCAGCGTCGAGACGGCCCCTAATGAAAAACTGTTTTTT.

This clonotype was counted at least ten times. V and J are TRBV6-2 or TRBV6-3 and TRBJ1-2; a weak D match, TRBD1 (5 bases). The CDR3 is made up of 14 amino acids. Trimming took 6 bases from V and 6 from J, leaving 17 bases between them. Germline V gene sequence: CDR1 MNHEY, CDR2 SVGEGT. The DNA for the CDR3 is TGTGCCAGCAGCCACGGGGGGTATCGAGATGGCTACACCTTC. This gives the protein CASSHGGYRDGYTF.

This clonotype was picked up many times. The chain employs TRBV9 and TRBJ1-6; D gene ambiguous. The length of the CDR3 is 15 residues. Germline lookup yields CDR1 SGDLS and CDR2 YYNGEE. V gave up 0 bases and J gave up 2 bases, with 6 bases separating them. CDR3 bases: TGTGCCAGCAGCGTAGATCTGCCCTATAATTCACCCCTCCACTTT. Amino acids: CASSVDLPYNSPLHF.

This clonotype showed up just a few times. The genes are TRBV29-1 and TRBJ2-7, with 9 nucleotides matching TRBD1. Germline V CDR1 and CDR2: SQVTM, ANQGSEA. The CDR3 is 14 residues long. The trim removed 7 bases at V and 5 bases at J, leaving 12 bases unmatched. CDR3 sequence: CSAIRDRGIDEQYF. In DNA, the CDR3 is TGCAGCGCGATCCGCGACAGGGGGATAGACGAGCAGTACTTC.

This clonotype appeared a few times. This sequence joins TRBV20-1 and TRBJ1-5; 9 positions agree with TRBD1. There are 13 residues in the CDR3. Trimming cost V 5 bases and J 3 bases; bases outside gene matches: 2. Germline CDR1 is DFQATT and CDR2 is SNEGSKA (reference sequence). This CDR3 reads CSAGQGPNQPQHF. CDR3 sequence (DNA): TGCAGTGCTGGACAGGGGCCCAATCAGCCCCAGCATTTT.

This clonotype appeared many times. This chain's CDR3 is CASSLNIYNEQFF. For the CDR3, the DNA is TGTGCCAGCAGTTTGAACATCTACAATGAGCAGTTCTTC. The V call is TRBV12-3 or TRBV12-4, the J call TRBJ2-1; D call uncertain. Trimming took off 3 bases at V and 3 bases at J, with 6 bases between the two ends. The CDR3 runs to 13 residues.

This clonotype has just a few counts. V is TRBV13 and J is TRBJ2-7, with TRBD1 matching 10 bases. CDR3 size: 15 residues. From germline, CDR1 is PRHDT and CDR2 FYEKMQ (reference sequence). V dropped 5 bases and J dropped 4; count of bases not matched to a gene: 8. CDR3: CASSEGGQGKYEQYF. The CDR3, as DNA: TGTGCCAGCAGCGAGGGGGGACAGGGGAAGTACGAGCAGTACTTC.

The table lists this clonotype with many counts. The genes are TRBV7-6 and TRBJ2-3; TRBD1 matches at 8 bases. In germline, CDR1 is SGHVS, CDR2 FNYEAQ. With 5 bases clipped from V and 0 bases from J, the junction kept 4 bases outside the gene matches. There are 15 residues in the CDR3. CDR3 bases: TGTGCCAGCAGCCCTGGACAGGGTAGCACAGATACGCAGTATTTT. It is translated as CASSPGQGSTDTQYF.

This clonotype was counted at least ten times. The gene calls are TRBV18 and TRBJ1-2; TRBD1 agrees at 8 bases. CDR3 length: 15 amino acids. The V segment lost 5 bases and the J segment 3 bases; nucleotides outside the gene matches: 8. From germline, CDR1 is KGHSH and CDR2 LQKENI. CDR3 sequence (DNA): TGTGCCAGCTCAGAAGGACAGGGAGGAGACTATGGCTACACCTTC. This gives the protein CASSEGQGGDYGYTF.

This clonotype was seen repeatedly, ten times or more. The rearrangement uses TRBV7-2 and TRBJ2-3; no definite D call. CDR3 size: 14 residues. V gave up 5 bases and J gave up 11 bases, with 20 bases separating them. Germline CDR1 and CDR2: SGHTA and FQGNSA. The CDR3 here is CASSQGPLPGQQYF. In DNA form, the CDR3 reads TGTGCCAGCAGCCAAGGACCTCTCCCTGGCCAGCAGTATTTT.

The V and J genes are TRBV24-1 and TRBJ2-1, with 8 bases fitting TRBD2. The CDR3 spans 16 residues. Germline CDR1 is KGHDR and CDR2 is SFDVKD. The V and J ends lost 3 bases and 7 bases, in that order; junction bases with no gene match: 10. Here the CDR3 reads CATSDPRGGGENEQFF. For the CDR3, the DNA is TGTGCCACCAGTGATCCCCGGGGGGGCGGTGAGAATGAGCAGTTCTTC.

This clonotype was counted at least ten times. V is TRBV10-1 and J is TRBJ2-7; 8 bases fit TRBD1. The CDR3 length is 13 residues. Trimming took 5 bases from V and 3 from J; bases not matched to a gene: 3. Germline lookup yields CDR1 WNHNN and CDR2 SYGVQD (reference sequence). The CDR3 sequence is CASSSGQVYEQYF. The CDR3 nucleotides are TGCGCCAGCAGTTCGGGACAGGTCTACGAGCAGTACTTC.

V usage is TRBV6-2 or TRBV6-3 and J usage is TRBJ1-5; maybe TRBD1 (5 bases). The CDR3 extends over 15 amino acids. Germline CDR1 is MNHEY and CDR2 is SVGEGT. Trimming removed 7 bases from V and 0 bases from J, with 13 bases in between. Here the CDR3 reads CASTLSGGSNQPQHF. The CDR3 bases are TGTGCCAGCACCCTCTCCGGGGGTAGCAATCAGCCCCAGCATTTT.

CDR3 in amino acids: CAWSRGMDSWGTEAFF. DNA of the CDR3: TGTGCCTGGAGTCGCGGCATGGACAGCTGGGGGACTGAAGCTTTCTTT. V is TRBV30 and J is TRBJ1-1; a weak D match, TRBD1 (6 bases). This CDR3 contains 16 residues. Germline CDR1 GTSNPN, CDR2 SVGIG (reference sequence). V was pared by 2 bases and J by 5 bases, with 21 bases between. Variable domain in full (rest from reference TRBV30 and TRBJ1-1): SQTIHQWPATLVQPVGSPLSLECTVEGTSNPNLYWYRQAAGRGLQLLFYSVGIGQISSEVPQNLSASRPQDRQFILSSKKLLLSDSGFYLCAWSRGMDSWGTEAFFGQGTRLTVV.

This clonotype has a count of ten or more. The chain is built from TRBV3-1 and TRBJ2-6, with 11 bases aligning to TRBD2. The CDR3 covers 16 residues. Germline V gene sequence: CDR1 LGHDT, CDR2 YNNKEL (reference sequence). V trimming: 5 bases; J trimming: 4 bases; junction bases outside the gene matches: 4. Here the CDR3 DNA reads TGTGCCAGCAGCACTAGCGGGAGCTTCGGGGCCAACGTCCTGACTTTC. It codes for CASSTSGSFGANVLTF.

Only a few counts were recorded for this clonotype. V usage is TRBV20-1 and J usage is TRBJ2-7; perhaps TRBD1 as D (6 bases). Germline V gives CDR1 DFQATT, CDR2 SNEGSKA (reference sequence). This CDR3 has 14 residues. V dropped 5 bases and J dropped 6 bases, with 20 bases sitting between them. DNA for the CDR3: TGCAGTGCTTCCGGGACACTTTTGGGTGTCGAGCAGTACTTC. Protein: CSASGTLLGVEQYF.

This clonotype was found many times. The chain employs TRBV7-6 and TRBJ1-4, with 7 nucleotides matching TRBD1. The germline CDR1 and CDR2 sequences are SGHVS and FNYEAQ. Trimming at V came to 1 base and at J to 8 bases, leaving 4 bases not matched to a gene. The CDR3 is made up of 14 amino acids. The CDR3 is CASSLDRGREKLFF. The CDR3 bases are TGTGCCAGCAGCTTAGATAGGGGGCGGGAAAAACTGTTTTTT.

Ten or more counts support this clonotype. The chain joins TRBV6-2 or TRBV6-3 to TRBJ2-1; 11 nucleotides align to TRBD2. CDR1 and CDR2 (germline): MNHEY, SVGEGT. This CDR3 has 15 amino acids. V trimming: 6 bases; J trimming: 4 bases; junction bases outside the gene matches: 5. The DNA of the CDR3 is TGTGCCAGCAGCCCTCTAGCGGGGGGATACAATGAGCAGTTCTTC. This codes for CASSPLAGGYNEQFF.

This clonotype was observed many times. This chain links TRBV18 with TRBJ1-2; no firm D call. V was pared by 6 bases and J by 0 bases, with 11 bases between. Germline V CDR1 and CDR2: KGHSH, LQKENI. The CDR3 has 14 residues. The CDR3 DNA is TGTGCCAGCTCGCGCTCCGGGACTAACTATGGCTACACCTTC. It is translated as CASSRSGTNYGYTF.

This clonotype was counted a few times. This sequence joins TRBV5-1 and TRBJ2-7; the match to TRBD2 covers 13 bases. V shed 4 bases and J 0 bases; nucleotides not matched to a gene: 7. The CDR3 covers 17 residues. Germline values: CDR1 SGHRS, CDR2 YFSETQ. The CDR3 sequence: CASSTGLAGESSYEQYF. The CDR3 DNA reads TGCGCCAGCAGCACAGGACTAGCGGGGGAGAGCTCCTACGAGCAGTACTTC.

This clonotype appeared a few times. The chain recombines TRBV14 with TRBJ2-3; weak D call: TRBD1 (6 bases). CDR1 and CDR2 from the germline V gene are SGHDN and FVKESK. The V end lost 1 base, the J end lost 3 bases, and 20 bases lay between the germline ends. CDR3 length equals 18 residues. As DNA, the CDR3 is TGTGCCAGCAGCCAAGCTATCCCCCAGGGGAGATGGACAGATACGCAGTATTTT. Protein sequence: CASSQAIPQGRWTDTQYF.

Concerning this clonotype: A read error may be the cause here, since a much bigger clone is one base away. The rearrangement links TRBV20-1 to TRBJ2-4, with 10 bases fitting TRBD2. The CDR3 sequence is 16 residues long. CDR1 and CDR2 (germline): DFQATT, SNEGSKA (reference sequence). CDR3 loop: CSALLTSGIAKNIQCF. CDR3 sequence (DNA): TGCAGTGCTCTCCTAACTAGCGGGATAGCCAAAAACATTCAGTGCTTC.

The CDR3 DNA reads TGTGCCAGCAGCCAGGGCCAAGGACAGGGGGGATATGGCTACACCTTC. This sequence encodes CASSQGQGQGGYGYTF. The chain employs TRBV14 and TRBJ1-2, with 10 nucleotides matching TRBD1. Germline lookup yields CDR1 SGHDN and CDR2 FVKESK. The length of the CDR3 is 16 residues. Trimming removed 3 bases from V and 5 bases from J; junction bases left unmatched: 9.